The clone carrying this T cell receptor beta chain was picked up one time. Antigen specificity is unknown. The data stem from a study of T cell responses to AZD1222 COVID-19 vaccine. The study, taken as a whole, reports: Sampling that yielded the repertoires occurred only after the peak T cell response. Clonal diversity was possibly underestimated, and the donors were mostly white British, with more females.

The CDR3 covers 13 residues. Germline V CDR1 and CDR2: SGHRS, YFSETQ. V lost 4 bases and J lost 5, with 12 bases in between. Pooling of second doses given at about 4 or about 12 weeks was done. TCRdb's copy holds only in-frame clones and misses some; the assay was immunoSEQ multiplex PCR. The sample yields 45,000 or so clones, around 90% seen once. The receptor comes from an adult who received the AZD1222 COVID-19 vaccine. This rearrangement joins TRBV5-1 to TRBJ2-5; TRBD2 might be the D (5 bases). Here the sequenced sample was peripheral blood, taken 28 days after the second AZD1222 dose. This CDR3 reads CASSSPSGETQYF. CDR3 nucleotide sequence: TGCGCCAGCAGCAGTCCCTCGGGGGAGACCCAGTACTTC.